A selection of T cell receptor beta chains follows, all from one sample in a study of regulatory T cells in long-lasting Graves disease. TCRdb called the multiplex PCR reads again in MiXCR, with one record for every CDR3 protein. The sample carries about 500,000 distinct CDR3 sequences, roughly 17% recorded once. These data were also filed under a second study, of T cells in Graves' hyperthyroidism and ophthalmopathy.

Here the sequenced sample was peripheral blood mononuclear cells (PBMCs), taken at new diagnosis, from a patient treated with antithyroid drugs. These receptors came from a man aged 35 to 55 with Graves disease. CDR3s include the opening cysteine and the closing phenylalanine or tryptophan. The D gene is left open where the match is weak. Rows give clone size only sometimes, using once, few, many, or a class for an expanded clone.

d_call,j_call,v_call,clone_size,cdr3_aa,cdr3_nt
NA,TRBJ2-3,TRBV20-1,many,CSARALGSTDTQYF,TGCAGTGCTAGAGCTTTAGGGTCTACAGATACGCAGTATTTT
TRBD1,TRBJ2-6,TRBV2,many,CASTGQGAGGANVLTF,TGTGCCAGCACCGGACAGGGGGCGGGAGGGGCCAACGTCCTGACTTTC
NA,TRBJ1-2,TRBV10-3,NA,CAISESRYGYTF,TGTGCCATCAGTGAGTCGAGATATGGCTACACCTTC
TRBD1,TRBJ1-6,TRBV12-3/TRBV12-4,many,CASSSGTGTSPLHF,TGTGCCAGCAGTAGCGGGACAGGGACTTCACCCCTCCACTTT
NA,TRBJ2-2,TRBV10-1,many,CASSESREFGELFF,TGCGCCAGCAGTGAGTCGAGGGAATTCGGGGAGCTGTTTTTT
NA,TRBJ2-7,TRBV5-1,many,CASSLGQIYEQYF,TGCGCCAGCAGCTTGGGGCAGATCTACGAGCAGTACTTC
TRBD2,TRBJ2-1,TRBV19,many,CASSIGRTSGRAPYNEQFF,TGTGCCAGTAGTATAGGGCGGACTAGCGGGAGGGCCCCCTACAATGAGCAGTTCTTC
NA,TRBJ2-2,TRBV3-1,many,CASTPWRGGTGELFF,TGTGCCAGCACCCCATGGAGGGGAGGCACCGGGGAGCTGTTTTTT
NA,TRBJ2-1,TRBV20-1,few,CSASDTGTVDYNEQFF,TGCAGTGCTAGTGATACCGGGACTGTCGACTACAATGAGCAGTTCTTC
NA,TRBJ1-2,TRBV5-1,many,CASSPPDSGGYTF,TGCGCCAGCAGTCCCCCGGACAGCGGAGGCTACACCTTC
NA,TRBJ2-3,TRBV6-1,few,CASRRASHADTQYF,TGTGCCAGCAGAAGGGCTAGCCACGCGGATACGCAGTATTTT
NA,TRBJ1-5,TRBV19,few,CASSEEAGYQPQHF,TGTGCCAGTAGTGAAGAGGCAGGTTATCAGCCCCAGCATTTT
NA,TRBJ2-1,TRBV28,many,CASTTINEQFF,TGTGCCAGCACCACGATCAATGAGCAGTTCTTC
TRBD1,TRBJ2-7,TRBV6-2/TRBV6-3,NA,CASSYTQGARFSF,TGTGCCAGCAGTTACACACAGGGGGCGCGCTTTTCTTTC
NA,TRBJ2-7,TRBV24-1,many,CATSDSAARALNEQYF,TGTGCCACCAGTGATTCGGCCGCTCGCGCCTTAAACGAGCAGTACTTC
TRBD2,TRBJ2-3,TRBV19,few,CASSISGRESDTQYF,TGTGCCAGTAGTATTAGCGGGAGAGAATCAGATACGCAGTATTTT
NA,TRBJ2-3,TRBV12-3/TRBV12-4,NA,CASSLGGGRYTQYF,TGTGCCAGCAGTTTGGGGGGCGGTAGATATACGCAGTATTTT
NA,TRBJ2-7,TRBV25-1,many,CASSEWGTSYEQYF,TGTGCCAGCAGTGAATGGGGGACATCCTACGAGCAGTACTTC
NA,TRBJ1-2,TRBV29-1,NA,CSVELNGYTF,TGCAGCGTTGAACTGAATGGCTACACCTTC
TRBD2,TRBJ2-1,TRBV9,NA,CASSVGDYRSSYNEQFF,TGTGCCAGCAGCGTAGGGGACTACCGAAGCTCCTACAATGAGCAGTTCTTC
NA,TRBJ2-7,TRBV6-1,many,CASSKWGYEQYF,TGTGCCAGCAGTAAATGGGGCTACGAGCAGTACTTC
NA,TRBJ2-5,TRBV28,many,CASSLFPQGGGPQYF,TGTGCCAGCAGTTTATTCCCCCAGGGGGGGGGTCCCCAGTACTTC
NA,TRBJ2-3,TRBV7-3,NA,CASSPTQGNTQYF,TGTGCCAGCAGCCCGACACAGGGTAATACGCAGTATTTT
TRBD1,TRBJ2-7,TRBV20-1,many,CSARAPGQGVWEQYF,TGCAGTGCTAGGGCACCGGGACAGGGGGTTTGGGAGCAGTACTTC
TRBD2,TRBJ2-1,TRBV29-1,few,CSVGGSSYNEQFF,TGCAGCGTTGGCGGGAGCTCCTACAATGAGCAGTTCTTC
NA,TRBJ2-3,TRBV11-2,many,CASSLWSGVLGTDTQYF,TGTGCCAGCAGCTTATGGTCCGGCGTTCTGGGCACAGATACGCAGTATTTT
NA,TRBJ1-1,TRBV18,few,CASSPSGGGREAFF,TGTGCCAGCTCACCCTCTGGGGGAGGGCGGGAAGCTTTCTTT
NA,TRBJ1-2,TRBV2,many,CACGTGFYGYTF,TGTGCCTGCGGCACAGGGTTCTATGGCTACACCTTC
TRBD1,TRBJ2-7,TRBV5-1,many,CASSDGQGLYEQYF,TGCGCCAGCAGCGACGGACAGGGCCTATACGAGCAGTACTTC
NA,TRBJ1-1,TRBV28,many,CASNIRGITEAFF,TGTGCCAGCAATATAAGGGGAATAACTGAAGCTTTCTTT